This entry describes one T cell receptor beta chain. Antigen specificity is unknown. This sample was taken from a study of T cell responses to AZD1222 COVID-19 vaccine. The V gene's germline CDR1 is SGHTA and CDR2 FQGNSA. This CDR3 contains 13 residues. The V end was cut by 5 bases, the J end by 7 bases, with 9 bases between. Generated by immunoSEQ multiplex PCR, the TCRdb table keeps only in-frame clones and is missing some. The sample yields some 140,000 clones, more than 75% seen once. Study observations and caveats: Just a handful of AZD1222 recipients were seropositive at baseline.

The chain is built from TRBV7-2 and TRBJ1-6; tentatively, D is TRBD1 (5 bases). The sequencing used peripheral blood, collected on day 0 of AZD1222 vaccination. This receptor was obtained from an adult in good health. The CDR3 DNA sequence: TGTGCCAGCAGCCGACCAGGGAATTCACCCCTCCACTTT. Its protein is CASSRPGNSPLHF.